This T cell receptor (beta chain) comes out of a study of blood T cell repertoires in COVID-19. The CDR3 covers 13 residues. V lost 4 bases and J lost 5, with 9 bases in between. Germline assignment: CDR1 LGHDT and CDR2 YNNKEL (reference sequence). Clones were sequenced by immunoSEQ multiplex PCR, and TCRdb holds only the in-frame ones, with some missing. The sample lists 250,000 to 400,000 clones, roughly 90% occurring once. The sequenced material came from PBMCs or T cells enriched from blood (not recorded which). This TCR was sampled from a man in his sixties who had recovered from COVID-19. V gene TRBV3-1 (or the pseudogene TRBV3-2) combines with J gene TRBJ2-4, with D possibly matching TRBD1 (6 bases). CDR3 nucleotides: TGTGCCAGCAGCCGTCGGACAGAAAACATTCAGTACTTC. Protein: CASSRRTENIQYF.